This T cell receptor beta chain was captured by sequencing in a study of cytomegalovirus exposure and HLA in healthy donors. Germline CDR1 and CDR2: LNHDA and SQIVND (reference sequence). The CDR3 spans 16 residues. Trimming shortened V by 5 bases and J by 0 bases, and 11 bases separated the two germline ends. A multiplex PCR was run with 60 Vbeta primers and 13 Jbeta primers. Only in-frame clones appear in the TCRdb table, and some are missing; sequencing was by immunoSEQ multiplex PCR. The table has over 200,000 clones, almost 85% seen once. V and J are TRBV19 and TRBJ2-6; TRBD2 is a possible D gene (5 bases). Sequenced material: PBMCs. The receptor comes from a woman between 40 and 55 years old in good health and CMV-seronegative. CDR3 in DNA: TGTGCCAGTAGTTCGATAGGAGGCTCTGGGGCCAACGTCCTGACTTTC. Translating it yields CASSSIGGSGANVLTF.